These 5 T cell receptor beta chains came from one sample sequenced in a study of cytomegalovirus exposure and HLA in healthy donors. Primers for the PCR totalled 60 Vbeta and 13 Jbeta. Method: immunoSEQ multiplex PCR; TCRdb's copy keeps in-frame clones and lacks some. The sample holds about 140,000 clones; over 60% are singletons and the top ten take roughly 1.2%. The sequenced sample consisted of PBMCs. The source of these receptors is a male donor in good health and CMV-seropositive.

This chain joins TRBV4-1 and TRBJ2-3, with D possibly matching TRBD2 (6 bases). The CDR3 is 15 residues long. The V and J ends lost 0 bases and 2 bases respectively, with 9 bases between them. The V gene's germline CDR1 is MGHRA and CDR2 YSYEKL. CDR3 DNA sequence: TGCGCCAGCAGCCAAGAGACTAGAACCACAGATACGCAGTATTTT. It translates to CASSQETRTTDTQYF.

V and J are TRBV7-9 and TRBJ2-5; 11 positions agree with TRBD2. The CDR3 is 16 amino acids. In germline, CDR1 is SEHNR, CDR2 FQNEAQ (reference sequence). The V gene end was trimmed by 5 bases and the J gene end by 0 bases; junction bases not matched to a gene: 5. The CDR3 spells CASSGGTSGYQETQYF. The CDR3 nucleotides are TGTGCCAGCAGCGGCGGGACTAGCGGATACCAAGAGACCCAGTACTTC.

The chain is built from TRBV5-1 and TRBJ2-7, with 8 bases matching TRBD1. V gave up 2 bases and J gave up 7 bases; unmatched junction bases: 23. There are 19 residues in the CDR3. The germline gives CDR1 SGHRS, CDR2 YFSETQ. CDR3 bases: TGCGCCAGCAGCTTACGACCCCCGACCGGACAGGGAAACCCGAGGGAGCAGTACTTC. Its protein product is CASSLRPPTGQGNPREQYF. The full variable domain, completed using reference TRBV5-1 and TRBJ2-7, is KAGVTQTPRYLIKTRGQQVTLSCSPISGHRSVSWYQQTPGQGLQFLFEYFSETQRNKGNFPGRFSGRQFSNSRSEMNVSTLELGDSALYLCASSLRPPTGQGNPREQYFGPGTRLTVT.

The rearrangement uses TRBV2 and TRBJ2-1; the match to TRBD2 covers 11 bases. The CDR3 sequence is 19 residues long. Trimming cost V 5 bases and J 7 bases; bases outside gene matches: 19. Germline CDR1 and CDR2: SNHLY and FYNNEI. The CDR3 is CASSSLGRELAGGRNEQFF. DNA for the CDR3: TGTGCCAGCAGTTCCCTAGGGCGGGAGCTAGCGGGAGGAAGAAATGAGCAGTTCTTC.

This chain joins TRBV6-5 and TRBJ1-3; D unclear. Germline V gives CDR1 MNHEY, CDR2 SVGAGI. CDR3 length: 15 residues. Trimming left V 0 bases short and J 0 bases short, with 6 bases between. The CDR3 reads CASSYSSGSGNTIYF. Here the CDR3 DNA reads TGTGCCAGCAGTTACTCCTCGGGCTCTGGAAACACCATATATTTT.